The clone carrying this TCR beta chain was seen at least ten times. Antigen specificity is unknown. Negative magnetic separation enriched total CD8+ T cells. UMI-labeled 5' RACE was used to make TCR beta libraries. TCRdb fed the 5' RACE reads into MiXCR, producing one record per CDR3 protein. The repertoire includes thousands of distinct CDR3 sequences, under 4% of them detected once, and 35% to 45% sits in the top ten. The record originates from a study of human CD8 memory T cell subsets. Study-wide results and limits: For this study, sequencing was restricted to the T cell receptor beta chains only. It was suggested by Chao1 estimates that stem-like memory T cells were more diverse than precursor exhausted T cells.

The sample taken for sequencing was CD8+ T cells from PBMCs. The clonotype comes from a human donor in good health.

In DNA form, the CDR3 reads TGTGCCAGCAGTTACTTTATCACAGATACGCAGTATTTT. Translated, it gives CASSYFITDTQYF. The gene calls are TRBV2 and TRBJ2-3; D remains ambiguous. Germline-derived CDR1 and CDR2 are SNHLY and FYNNEI. CDR3 length: 13 residues. Trimming cost V 5 bases and J 2 bases, with 8 bases left between them.